There are a few counts of the clone carrying this T cell receptor beta chain. Its antigen is still unknown. A universal primer site and UMIs were added as TCR cDNA was made by 5'RACE template switching. Each CDR3 protein gets one entry after TCRdb re-called the 5' RACE reads with MiXCR. The profile shows about 630,000 distinct CDR3 sequences, approximately 13% of them singletons. The CDR3 length is 15 residues. Trimming cost V 3 bases and J 3 bases, with 12 bases left between them. Germline CDR1 is SGHTA and CDR2 is FQGNSA. The data belong to a study of T cells after yellow fever vaccination. General study findings and limits: FACS-sorted repertoires could harbor abundant contaminating bulk-population clonotypes. Clonotypes appearing in both CD4 and CD8 compartments existed, and their share was small.

The clonotype comes from a man aged 25-40 years who received the YFV17D yellow fever vaccine. The starting material was PBMCs, obtained on the day of the yellow fever booster vaccination. The chain is built from TRBV7-2 and TRBJ2-1; D is perhaps TRBD2 (6 bases). In nucleotides, the CDR3 is TGTGCCAGCAGCTTTAATCTAGCGCGCTACAATGAGCAGTTCTTC. It yields the protein CASSFNLARYNEQFF.